The 3 T cell receptor beta chains below come from one sample, sequenced in a study of blood T cell repertoires in COVID-19. Profiled with immunoSEQ multiplex PCR; TCRdb holds only in-frame clones, not every one. The data contain approximately 150,000 clones, around 89% of them singletons. Material for sequencing was peripheral blood. All receptors derive from a human donor with COVID-19, enrolled during active disease. The donor label of this sample is uncertain.

There are a few counts of this clone. J is TRBJ1-1 and V is TRBV5-1; D is uncertain. Trimming removed 3 bases at V and 0 bases at J, with 6 bases between. Germline V lookup: CDR1 SGHRS, CDR2 YFSETQ. CDR3 length: 13 residues. CDR3 coding DNA: TGCGCCAGCAGCTCCACATTGAACACTGAAGCTTTCTTT. It yields the protein CASSSTLNTEAFF.

V usage is TRBV5-1 and J usage is TRBJ1-2; tentatively, D is TRBD1 (6 bases). This CDR3 has 14 residues. CDR1 and CDR2 (germline): SGHRS, YFSETQ. With 5 bases removed from V and 4 bases from J, the gap between germline ends came to 15 bases. The CDR3 here is CASRPAGQFYGYTF. In nucleotides, the CDR3 is TGCGCCAGCAGGCCCGCCGGACAGTTCTATGGCTACACCTTC.

This chain connects TRBV6-5 to TRBJ1-2, with 8 positions matching TRBD1. Losses at the gene ends were 7 bases for V and 2 bases for J; bases not matched to a gene: 6. Looked up from germline, CDR1 is MNHEY and CDR2 is SVGAGI. The CDR3 is 14 amino acids. CDR3 amino acids: CASNSRTGNYGYTF. CDR3 bases: TGTGCCAGCAATTCACGGACAGGGAACTATGGCTACACCTTC.